The clone carrying this T cell receptor (beta chain) was seen repeatedly, ten times or more. What it recognizes is unknown. This record belongs to a study of CD8 T cells in ankylosing spondylitis. The study, taken as a whole, reports: A TCR beta motif made of fewer than 10 highly homologous variants seemed typical of ankylosing spondylitis blood. Within matched ankylosing spondylitis synovial fluid, disease-linked clones were reportedly significantly enriched.

Trimming removed 4 bases from V and 3 bases from J; junction bases left unmatched: 3. In germline, CDR1 is SGHRS, CDR2 YFSETQ. The CDR3 extends over 14 amino acids. Using quantitative 5'-RACE with molecular barcodes, the authors made TCR beta libraries. Each CDR3 protein gets one entry after TCRdb re-called the 5' RACE reads with MiXCR. The table includes more than 300,000 distinct CDR3 sequences, 9.5% to 13% detected once. The chain couples TRBV5-1 to TRBJ2-2, with TRBD2 matching 7 bases. The material sequenced was blood, either unsorted or a sorted T cell fraction (not recorded which). The receptor was isolated from a female donor with ankylosing spondylitis or in good health (not recorded which). Here the CDR3 reads CASSAGDYTGELFF. The CDR3 region has the DNA TGCGCCAGCAGCGCGGGGGACTACACCGGGGAGCTGTTTTTT. The full variable domain, with the rest looked up from reference TRBV5-1 and TRBJ2-2, is KAGVTQTPRYLIKTRGQQVTLSCSPISGHRSVSWYQQTPGQGLQFLFEYFSETQRNKGNFPGRFSGRQFSNSRSEMNVSTLELGDSALYLCASSAGDYTGELFFGEGSRLTVL.